Listed below are T cell receptor beta chains from one sample, sequenced in a study of preoperative IRX-2 immunotherapy in early breast cancer. TCRdb's copy holds only in-frame clones and misses some; the assay was immunoSEQ multiplex PCR. The table has roughly 93,000 clones, 86% seen once. The source material was tumor tissue, sampled after IRX-2 immunotherapy. The receptors come from a human donor with breast cancer. Both conserved end residues are part of each CDR3. D genes are given only for firm matches. Clone sizes are given selectively: once, few, many, or a class where the clone is expanded.

DNA	CDR3	J	V	D	size	length
TGTGCCAGCAGGAGACGGGTCAATCAGCCCCAGCATTTT	CASRRRVNQPQHF	TRBJ1-5	TRBV28	NA	NA	13
TGTGCCAGCAGTCTAAGGACAGGGTCAACCTCTGGGGCCAACGTCCTGACTTTC	CASSLRTGSTSGANVLTF	TRBJ2-6	TRBV28	TRBD1	NA	18
TGTGCCAGTAGTAAGGTCCCTACGTCCCCCGGGACAGGGTACGCCTACGAGCAGTACTTC	CASSKVPTSPGTGYAYEQYF	TRBJ2-7	TRBV19	TRBD1	NA	20
TGTGCCAGTAGTATTTTCGGGACTGGGCAACAGCCCCAGCATTTT	CASSIFGTGQQPQHF	TRBJ1-5	TRBV19	NA	NA	15
TGTGCCAGTAGTGGTCAGGGTTTAGGCAAAAACATTCAGTACTTC	CASSGQGLGKNIQYF	TRBJ2-4	TRBV19	NA	NA	15
TGTGCCAGTAGTGGGACTTGGACAGAAAAGCCATCCAATCAGCCCCAGCATTTT	CASSGTWTEKPSNQPQHF	TRBJ1-5	TRBV19	NA	few	18
TGTGCCAGCCTAGCCGCCGCGCCGGGTGACGGAGCTTTCTTT	CASLAAAPGDGAFF	TRBJ1-1	TRBV19	NA	NA	14
TGCGCCAGCAGCCGAGGGACAGGGTTCACTGAAGCTTTCTTT	CASSRGTGFTEAFF	TRBJ1-1	TRBV1	NA	NA	14
TGTGCCAGCAGTCCCCCGGGACTTGGTCAGCCCCAGCATTTT	CASSPPGLGQPQHF	TRBJ1-5	TRBV28	NA	few	14
TGTGCCATCCAGCGGGAGGGCCTCTACGAGCAGTACTTC	CAIQREGLYEQYF	TRBJ2-7	TRBV12-5	TRBD2	NA	13
TGCAGCGTCAACTCGGAGTCCAAATATGGCTACACCTTC	CSVNSESKYGYTF	TRBJ1-2	TRBV29-1	NA	NA	13
TGTGCCAGCAGTTCGACAGGGGGAGGGGACATTCAGTACTTC	CASSSTGGGDIQYF	TRBJ2-4	TRBV28	TRBD1	NA	14
TGTGCCAGCAGTGAAGCCCTGGGACAGGGGGAGTCGGATAAGCAGTTCTTC	CASSEALGQGESDKQFF	TRBJ2-1	TRBV9	TRBD1	once	17
TGTGCCAGCAGCCTACTCCTTCGGGAAAACACTGAAGCTTTCTTT	CASSLLLRENTEAFF	TRBJ1-1	TRBV11-3	NA	once	15
TGTGCCAGCAGCTCCTCGAGCTGGGCAGATACGCAGTATTTT	CASSSSSWADTQYF	TRBJ2-3	TRBV7-1	NA	NA	14
TGTGCCAGCAGCCCCGACAGGATGAACACTGAAGCTTTCTTT	CASSPDRMNTEAFF	TRBJ1-1	TRBV7-7	NA	NA	14
TGTGCCAGCGGGGGAGGGTGGGACGAGCAGTACTTC	CASGGGWDEQYF	TRBJ2-7	TRBV28	TRBD2	NA	12
TGTGCCAGCAGCTTGGTATCCAACAGAGATTCATATGGCTACACCTTC	CASSLVSNRDSYGYTF	TRBJ1-2	TRBV7-1	NA	NA	16
TGTGCCAGTAGTATGGGAACAGTCTCTGGAAACACCATATATTTT	CASSMGTVSGNTIYF	TRBJ1-3	TRBV19	NA	NA	15
TGTGCCAGCAGCTTACGGACTAGCGGCACAGATACGCAGTATTTT	CASSLRTSGTDTQYF	TRBJ2-3	TRBV7-8	TRBD2	NA	15
TGTGCCAGTAGTACGCCCGGGACAGCCCTCAATCAGCCCCAGCATTTT	CASSTPGTALNQPQHF	TRBJ1-5	TRBV19	TRBD1	NA	16
TGTGCCTGGAGTGGTGGCGGGGGGATCAATGAGCAGTTCTTC	CAWSGGGGINEQFF	TRBJ2-1	TRBV30	TRBD2	few	14
TGTGCCAGCAGTCGTAACAGGGGGCGCAGCACAGATACGCAGTATTTT	CASSRNRGRSTDTQYF	TRBJ2-3	TRBV6-8	TRBD1	NA	16
TGCGCCAGCAGACAAGTAGGCACAGATACGCAGTATTTT	CASRQVGTDTQYF	TRBJ2-3	TRBV4-1	NA	NA	13
TGTGCCAGCAGCTTAAGTCCGGCCGGCGTGGATACGCAGTATTTT	CASSLSPAGVDTQYF	TRBJ2-3	TRBV11-3	NA	NA	15
TGTGCCAGCAGTTACGGGGTAGCGCCCTACAATGAGCAATTCTTC	CASSYGVAPYNEQFF	TRBJ2-1	TRBV6-8	NA	few	15
TGTGCCAGCCTTGGACAGGGAGTTTATGGCTACACCTTC	CASLGQGVYGYTF	TRBJ1-2	TRBV25-1	TRBD1	NA	13
TGTGCCATCCACACCAGGGGGCCCACTGAAGCTTTCTTT	CAIHTRGPTEAFF	TRBJ1-1	TRBV19	TRBD1	NA	13
TGTGCCAGCAGTTACTCGGTCCGAGACTATGGCTACACCTTC	CASSYSVRDYGYTF	TRBJ1-2	TRBV6-8	NA	once	14
TGTGCCACCAGCAGAGATCGTCTTGGGGGACTGAGCTCTGGGGCCAACGTCCTGACTTTC	CATSRDRLGGLSSGANVLTF	TRBJ2-6	TRBV15	NA	once	20
TGTGCCAGCAGCCAAGACAGGGGGACCTACTCTGGGGCCAACGTCCTGACTTTC	CASSQDRGTYSGANVLTF	TRBJ2-6	TRBV14	TRBD1	NA	18
TGTGCCAGCAGCATGGGACTCGGGCAGCCCCAGCATTTT	CASSMGLGQPQHF	TRBJ1-5	TRBV14	NA	few	13
TGTGCCAGCAGCCAAGAGGCCGGGGAGCTCTACGAGCAGTACTTC	CASSQEAGELYEQYF	TRBJ2-7	TRBV14	NA	NA	15
TGTGCCAGCTCTGAAGGCTCGGGAGGGAACACTGAAGCTTTCTTT	CASSEGSGGNTEAFF	TRBJ1-1	TRBV18	NA	NA	15
TGCGCCAGCAGCTTCCAACCTACAGGGTCTGGAAACACCATATATTTT	CASSFQPTGSGNTIYF	TRBJ1-3	TRBV5-1	NA	NA	16
TGCAGCGTTGACCCCGGGACAGGCTATGAAAAACTGTTTTTT	CSVDPGTGYEKLFF	TRBJ1-4	TRBV29-1	TRBD1	NA	14
TGCGCCAGCAGCTCTAGCGGGATATCCTACGAGCAGTACTTC	CASSSSGISYEQYF	TRBJ2-7	TRBV5-1	TRBD2	NA	14
TGTGCCAGCTCACAGGATTACACTGAAGCTTTCTTT	CASSQDYTEAFF	TRBJ1-1	TRBV18	NA	NA	12
TGTGCCAGCAGTTACATGGCAGGGGAAGAGACCCAGTACTTC	CASSYMAGEETQYF	TRBJ2-5	TRBV6-8	NA	NA	14
TGTGCCAGTAAGAGAGGGGGACCCAACACAGATACGCAGTATTTT	CASKRGGPNTDTQYF	TRBJ2-3	TRBV19	NA	NA	15
TGTGCCAGCTCGGGACACCGTGACACCGGGGAGCTGTTTTTT	CASSGHRDTGELFF	TRBJ2-2	TRBV28	NA	NA	14
TGTGCCAGTCGCGGGACCCCTAATCAGCCCCAGCATTTT	CASRGTPNQPQHF	TRBJ1-5	TRBV19	NA	NA	13
TGTGCCAGCTCTCGGGACAGCGGCTACGAGCAGTACTTC	CASSRDSGYEQYF	TRBJ2-7	TRBV18	TRBD1	NA	13
TGTGCCAGCAAATCTTGGGGGAGAGGGTCCTACAATGAGCAGTTCTTC	CASKSWGRGSYNEQFF	TRBJ2-1	TRBV12-5	NA	NA	16
TGTGCCAGCAGCTTAGGAAGCACTGAAGCTTTCTTT	CASSLGSTEAFF	TRBJ1-1	TRBV9	NA	NA	12
TGTGCCAGCACCTACGCGGGAAGCTCCTACAATGAGCAGTTCTTC	CASTYAGSSYNEQFF	TRBJ2-1	TRBV7-6	NA	few	15
TGTGCCACCAGCAGGACCAACCAGGGGGATAAGGGTGAAGCTTTCTTT	CATSRTNQGDKGEAFF	TRBJ1-1	TRBV15	TRBD1	NA	16
TGTGCCACCAGCAGAGATTTGGCTAGCGGTTACACAGATACGCAGTATTTT	CATSRDLASGYTDTQYF	TRBJ2-3	TRBV15	TRBD2	NA	17
TGTGCCAGTAGTATGGGACAGACGATTAATGAAAAACTGTTTTTT	CASSMGQTINEKLFF	TRBJ1-4	TRBV19	TRBD1	NA	15
TGCGCCAGCAGTTTGGGTGCAACTAATGAAAAACTGTTTTTT	CASSLGATNEKLFF	TRBJ1-4	TRBV5-1	NA	NA	14
TGTGCCAGCAGTCCACACCGACCAACTAATGAAAAACTGTTTTTT	CASSPHRPTNEKLFF	TRBJ1-4	TRBV22-1	NA	once	15
TGCGCCAGCAGTGGTGCCAGGGAAGCCGGGGAGCTGTTTTTT	CASSGAREAGELFF	TRBJ2-2	TRBV10-1	NA	NA	14
TGTGCCAGCAGCAATCGGACTAGCGCAAAAGAGACCCAGTACTTC	CASSNRTSAKETQYF	TRBJ2-5	TRBV14	TRBD2	once	15
TGTGCCAGCAGTTACTCGGGGGTTAAGCCTGAAGCTTTCTTT	CASSYSGVKPEAFF	TRBJ1-1	TRBV6-8	NA	NA	14
TGTGCCAGCAGTTATAAGGGGAACTATGGCTACACCTTC	CASSYKGNYGYTF	TRBJ1-2	TRBV6-8	NA	NA	13
TGTGTCAGCTCGCAGGACAGGAACACTGAAGCTTTCTTT	CVSSQDRNTEAFF	TRBJ1-1	TRBV18	NA	NA	13
TGCGCCAGCAGATTTCATACTAGCACAGATACGCAGTATTTT	CASRFHTSTDTQYF	TRBJ2-3	TRBV5-1	NA	NA	14
TGTGCCAGCAGTGGGCCGGGACACTCCTACGAGCAGTACTTC	CASSGPGHSYEQYF	TRBJ2-7	TRBV6-8	NA	once	14
TGTGCCAGCGGAGGGCGGGATCTCAGGGGTATCGGGAATGAGCAGTTCTTC	CASGGRDLRGIGNEQFF	TRBJ2-1	TRBV19	NA	few	17
TGTGCCAGCAGCTTGGCCGGGACTGGGGTGGAGACCCAGTACTTC	CASSLAGTGVETQYF	TRBJ2-5	TRBV7-6	NA	NA	15